The 13 T cell receptor beta chains presented below share a single source sample, sequenced in a study of graft-versus-host responses after intestinal transplantation. TCRdb's copy holds only in-frame clones and misses some; the assay was immunoSEQ multiplex PCR. This repertoire shows around 9,400 clones, nearly 95% found once; its top ten account for around 15%. The material sequenced was bone marrow, taken 521 days after intestinal transplantation. The origin of the receptors is a human patient who received an intestinal transplant, so some T cells may come from the graft donor.

The chain couples TRBV2 to TRBJ2-2; D unresolved. Germline V lookup: CDR1 SNHLY, CDR2 FYNNEI. Trimming pared 8 bases from V and 7 bases from J, leaving 17 bases between. This CDR3 is built from 14 residues. The DNA of the CDR3 is TGTGCCAGCTCCCAAAAGGCGACGGGCGGGGAGCTGTTTTTT. Its translation is CASSQKATGGELFF.

The V and J genes are TRBV7-9 and TRBJ1-3, with D perhaps matching TRBD1 (5 bases). The V end was cut by 5 bases, the J end by 12 bases, with 26 bases between. The CDR3 covers 16 residues. Looked up from germline, CDR1 is SEHNR and CDR2 is FQNEAQ (reference sequence). CDR3 sequence (DNA): TGTGCCAGCAGCGATAGAACAGGAAGTGGGGAGACGATCATATATTTT. Translating gives CASSDRTGSGETIIYF. Together with reference TRBV7-9 and TRBJ1-3, the CDR3 gives the full variable domain: DTGVSQNPRHKITKRGQNVTFRCDPISEHNRLYWYRQTLGQGPEFLTYFQNEAQLEKSRLLSDRFSAERPKGSFSTLEIQRTEQGDSAMYLCASSDRTGSGETIIYFGEGSWLTVV.

V is TRBV15 and J is TRBJ1-4; 8 bases fit TRBD1. The V gene end was trimmed by 1 base and the J gene end by 5 bases; junction bases not matched to a gene: 0. This CDR3 contains 14 residues. Germline-derived CDR1 and CDR2 are LNHNV and YYDKDF (reference sequence). The CDR3 sequence is CATSRGTGNEKLFF. DNA for the CDR3: TGTGCCACCAGCAGAGGGACAGGGAATGAAAAACTGTTTTTT.

V and J are TRBV27 and TRBJ2-7; TRBD2 aligns across 11 bases. The CDR3 runs to 15 residues. Germline V gene lookup returns CDR1 MNHEY and CDR2 SMNVEV (reference sequence). V gave up 4 bases and J gave up 2 bases; unmatched junction bases: 4. The CDR3 region has the DNA TGTGCCAGCAGTTACGGGACTAGCGGAACCTACGAGCAGTACTTC. It yields the protein CASSYGTSGTYEQYF.

This rearrangement joins TRBV9 to TRBJ2-2; D possibly corresponds to TRBD2 (5 bases). This CDR3 is 15 amino acids long. Germline V lookup: CDR1 SGDLS, CDR2 YYNGEE. Trimming removed 2 bases from V and 3 bases from J, with 11 bases in between. CDR3 nucleotides: TGTGCCAGCAGCGTCCGGGAAGCCCACACCGGGGAGCTGTTTTTT. Translating gives CASSVREAHTGELFF.

This chain uses TRBV9 with TRBJ2-1; a possible D gene is TRBD2 (6 bases). Trimming removed 4 bases at V and 8 bases at J, with 19 bases between. The germline V gene has CDR1 SGDLS and CDR2 YYNGEE. This CDR3 comprises 15 residues. For the CDR3, the DNA is TGTGCCAGCAGCACCGAACCAGGGAGGAGGGATGAGCAGTTCTTC. Its protein product is CASSTEPGRRDEQFF.

V usage is TRBV4-3 and J usage is TRBJ2-1; the match to TRBD2 covers 7 bases. Germline V gene data show CDR1 as LGHNA and CDR2 as YSLEER. The junction had 7 bases not matched to a gene; V was cut back by 2 bases and J by 6 bases. The CDR3 is 15 amino acids. CDR3 sequence reads: CASSQLTRESNEQFF. CDR3 DNA sequence: TGCGCCAGCAGCCAACTTACGCGGGAGTCCAATGAGCAGTTCTTC.

This clone occurred once. The chain has TRBV6-1 and TRBJ2-3, with TRBD2 identical over 14 bases. Per germline, CDR1 MNHNS and CDR2 SASEGT. This CDR3 has 21 residues. With 2 bases clipped from V and 4 bases from J, the junction kept 17 bases outside the gene matches. Here the CDR3 reads CASSERPGLAGVPARADTQYF. As DNA, the CDR3 is TGTGCCAGCAGTGAACGTCCGGGACTAGCGGGAGTCCCTGCACGGGCAGATACGCAGTATTTT.

Points on this clone: A read error may account for a junction end that differs from germline. The chain links TRBV4-1 to TRBJ1-5; D remains unclear. CDR3 length: 14 amino acids. Germline V gene lookup returns CDR1 MGHRA and CDR2 YSYEKL. The CDR3, as DNA: TGCGCCAGCAGTCAAGGGAGGGTTGATCAGCCCCAGCATTTT. Encoded protein: CASSQGRVDQPQHF.

The rearrangement links TRBV6-4 to TRBJ2-3; 8 positions match TRBD1. The V and J ends lost 7 bases and 1 base, in that order; junction bases with no gene match: 4. The V gene's germline CDR1 is MRHNA and CDR2 SNTAGT. The CDR3 length is 14 residues. DNA for the CDR3: TGTGCCAGCAACCTGACAGGGGGCACAGATACGCAGTATTTT. The encoded protein is CASNLTGGTDTQYF.

This chain connects TRBV28 to TRBJ1-3, with D uncertain. Trimming took 1 base from V and 4 from J, leaving 5 bases between them. The germline V gene encodes CDR1 MDHEN and CDR2 SYDVKM. The CDR3 has 13 residues. This CDR3 reads CASSLLPGNTIYF. The CDR3 DNA is TGTGCCAGCAGTTTATTACCCGGAAACACCATATATTTT.

This chain joins TRBV20-1 and TRBJ2-3; a possible D gene is TRBD1 (5 bases). V was trimmed by 4 bases and J by 6 bases, leaving 8 bases between them. The CDR3 contains 11 residues. Germline V gene sequence: CDR1 DFQATT, CDR2 SNEGSKA (reference sequence). The CDR3 reads CSAKGSDTQYF. CDR3 nucleotide sequence: TGCAGTGCTAAGGGGTCCGATACGCAGTATTTT.

The chain has TRBV4-3 and TRBJ2-7; TRBD2 agrees at 13 bases. The CDR3 sequence is 17 residues long. Looked up from germline, CDR1 is LGHNA and CDR2 is YSLEER. Unmatched junction bases numbered 4, after V lost 2 bases and J lost 0 bases. CDR3 sequence reads: CASSQWTSGRVSYEQYF. In DNA form, the CDR3 reads TGCGCCAGCAGCCAATGGACTAGCGGGAGAGTCTCCTACGAGCAGTACTTC.